Detailed here is one T cell receptor (beta chain). This record comes from a study of T cell changes during pregnancy in multiple sclerosis. Measured with immunoSEQ multiplex PCR; TCRdb has only the in-frame clones, and not every one. The table shows tens of thousands of clones, with 88% occurring only once. The CDR3 extends over 16 amino acids. Germline-derived CDR1 and CDR2 are GTSNPN and SVGIG (reference sequence). V dropped 0 bases and J dropped 9; count of bases not matched to a gene: 10. This material consisted of CD4+ T cells from peripheral blood mononuclear cells, taken in the second trimester of pregnancy. The chain employs TRBV30 and TRBJ1-6; TRBD1 aligns across 8 bases. This sequence originates from a female donor with multiple sclerosis, enrolled in a pregnancy study. CDR3 residues: CAWSVSSPGGISPLHF. DNA for the CDR3: TGTGCCTGGAGTGTTAGCTCCCCAGGGGGCATTTCACCCCTCCACTTT.